The entry below gives a single T cell receptor beta chain sequence along with its context. Antigen: not known. Produced via immunoSEQ multiplex PCR; TCRdb's table is partial and in-frame only. The table includes tens of thousands of clones, about four fifths detected once. This sample stems from a study of a mutant IDH1 vaccine in newly diagnosed glioma. Across the study: Treatment recipients were approximately 62% male and around 38% female, and their mean age was around 40 years.

The study, taken as a whole, reports: Immune responses induced by vaccination arose in 93.3% of the patients.

Sample time point: baseline, week 1 (first vaccination visit). Treatment: pre-vaccination baseline after standard-of-care therapy. Each tumor in the donors was a new WHO grade 3 or 4 astrocytoma, IDH1-mutant and ATRX-lost. The CDR3 has 15 amino acids. The TCR originated in a woman aged 45-65 years with glioma. This chain joins TRBV21-1 and TRBJ2-7; the D call of TRBD1 is as the table states it, not checked on the DNA. TRBV21-1 has pseudogene status. The sequenced sample was PBMCs, obtained from a glioma patient treated with radiotherapy, temozolomide or both. The CDR3 coding sequence is TGTGCCAGCAGCAAGGTACCAGGGGACTCCTACGAGCAGTACTTC. It specifies CASSKVPGDSYEQYF.